The 8 T cell receptor beta chains below come from one sample, sequenced in a study of T cells in Graves' hyperthyroidism and ophthalmopathy. Researchers amplified the TCR beta CDR3 regions from RNA transcripts. When the TCR CDR3 underwent first-round RT-PCR, the HTBI primer set was used. One entry per CDR3 protein results from TCRdb running MiXCR on the multiplex PCR reads. The profile covers about 680,000 distinct CDR3 sequences, with around 40% appearing a single time and around 30% taken by the ten largest. Sequences were obtained from blood. Source of these receptors: a woman aged 40 to 50 with Graves' hyperthyroidism.

Notes on this clonotype: This could be a read error, since a much larger clone is one nucleotide away. The V call is TRBV7-2, the J call TRBJ2-5; 7 bases map to TRBD2. V shed 2 bases and J 4 bases; nucleotides not matched to a gene: 10. Germline loops: CDR1 SGHTA, CDR2 FQGNSA. There are 16 residues in the CDR3. The DNA of the CDR3 is TGTGCCAGCAGCTTATCCGCGGGGGAGTTCCCAGAGACCCAGTACTTC. Protein product: CASSLSAGEFPETQYF.

This clonotype was picked up a small number of times. The chain carries TRBV7-9 and TRBJ2-1; D is uncertain. This CDR3 is built from 12 residues. Trimming cost V 3 bases and J 2 bases, with 2 bases left between them. CDR1 and CDR2 from the germline V gene are SEHNR and FQNEAQ (reference sequence). Here the CDR3 reads CASSLAYNEQFF. CDR3 nucleotide sequence: TGTGCCAGCAGCTTGGCCTACAATGAGCAGTTCTTC. Using reference TRBV7-9 and TRBJ2-1 for the parts outside the CDR3, the full variable domain is DTGVSQNPRHKITKRGQNVTFRCDPISEHNRLYWYRQTLGQGPEFLTYFQNEAQLEKSRLLSDRFSAERPKGSFSTLEIQRTEQGDSAMYLCASSLAYNEQFFGPGTRLTVL.

This clonotype was detected ten times or more. This chain joins TRBV10-3 and TRBJ1-2; no clear D. This CDR3 is 15 amino acids long. CDR1 ENHRY and CDR2 SYGVKD come from the germline V gene. Trimming cost V 4 bases and J 4 bases, with 16 bases left between them. CDR3 DNA sequence: TGTGCCATCAGTGCTTCTGGCCCGCAACTCTATGGCTACACCTTC. Translating it yields CAISASGPQLYGYTF.

This clonotype was picked up many times. This chain connects TRBV6-6 to TRBJ1-2, with 7 bases fitting TRBD1. The J segment lost 4 bases and the V segment lost 5 bases, leaving 10 bases of the junction unmatched. The CDR3 is 15 residues long. Germline V gene sequence: CDR1 MNHNY, CDR2 SVGAGI (reference sequence). The CDR3 region has the DNA TGTGCCAGCAGTGAAGAGGGGGCGCGTCTCTATGGCTACACCTTC. It codes for CASSEEGARLYGYTF.

The table lists this clonotype with many counts. The chain carries TRBV25-1 and TRBJ2-7; D is undetermined. Trimming removed 6 bases at V and 2 bases at J, with 5 bases between. CDR1 MGHDK and CDR2 SYGVNS come from the germline V gene. This CDR3 is 11 amino acids long. The chain's CDR3 is CASSGAYEQYF. The CDR3 DNA sequence: TGTGCCAGCAGCGGTGCCTACGAGCAGTACTTC.

This clonotype was counted only a few times. The genes are TRBV4-1 and TRBJ1-2; 7 bases line up with TRBD1. V was clipped by 0 bases and J by 5 bases; unmatched bases: 6. The germline CDR1 and CDR2 sequences are MGHRA and YSYEKL. The CDR3 consists of 15 residues. In DNA form, the CDR3 reads TGCGCCAGCAGCCAAGATTTCGGGACAGTTTATGGCTACACCTTC. It specifies CASSQDFGTVYGYTF.

The chain joins TRBV15 to TRBJ1-1; possible D gene TRBD1, 6 bases. From germline, CDR1 is LNHNV and CDR2 YYDKDF (reference sequence). The CDR3 has 16 amino acids. The V end lost 3 bases, the J end lost 0 bases, and 14 bases lay between the germline ends. Here the CDR3 DNA reads TGTGCCACCAGCAGCCTCATAAGGGGGTTGAACACTGAAGCTTTCTTT. Translation gives CATSSLIRGLNTEAFF.

This rearrangement joins TRBV7-2 to TRBJ2-7; maybe TRBD2 (7 bases). TRBJ2-1 explains the end of the DNA better; the J call may be wrong. The CDR3 covers 14 residues. Germline CDR1 is SGHTA and CDR2 is FQGNSA. The DNA of the CDR3 is TGTGCCAGCAGCTTGGGAGGGGGGGGAGATGAGCAGTTCTTC. This gives the protein CASSLGGGGDEQFF.